This T cell receptor (beta chain) was found in a study of blood T cells in healthy people across ages. Study-level findings and limits: Higher diversity, along with more naive CD4+ cells, distinguished long-lived donors from aged donors.

Peripheral blood from each donor was collected in a volume of 9.5 to 10 milliliters. Together with a sample-barcoded 5' primer, a J-beta primer mix was included in a second PCR lasting roughly 6 to 12 cycles. TCRdb reanalysed the 5' RACE reads using MiXCR and keeps one entry per CDR3 protein. The table shows about 1.1 million distinct CDR3 sequences, with under 40% occurring only once. This clonotype was picked up a small number of times. Its antigen remains unidentified. The length of the CDR3 is 15 residues. Germline trimming cut 1 base from V and 7 bases from J; bases unmatched to any gene: 4. The germline CDR1 and CDR2 sequences are SGHTA and FQGNSA.

This chain uses TRBV7-2 with TRBJ2-1, with 10 bases aligning to TRBD2. The sequenced sample consisted of blood. The clonotype was recovered from a man aged 18 to 30 in good health. The CDR3 here is CASSLETSGWNEQFF. CDR3 sequence (DNA): TGTGCCAGCAGCTTAGAGACTAGCGGGTGGAATGAGCAGTTCTTC.